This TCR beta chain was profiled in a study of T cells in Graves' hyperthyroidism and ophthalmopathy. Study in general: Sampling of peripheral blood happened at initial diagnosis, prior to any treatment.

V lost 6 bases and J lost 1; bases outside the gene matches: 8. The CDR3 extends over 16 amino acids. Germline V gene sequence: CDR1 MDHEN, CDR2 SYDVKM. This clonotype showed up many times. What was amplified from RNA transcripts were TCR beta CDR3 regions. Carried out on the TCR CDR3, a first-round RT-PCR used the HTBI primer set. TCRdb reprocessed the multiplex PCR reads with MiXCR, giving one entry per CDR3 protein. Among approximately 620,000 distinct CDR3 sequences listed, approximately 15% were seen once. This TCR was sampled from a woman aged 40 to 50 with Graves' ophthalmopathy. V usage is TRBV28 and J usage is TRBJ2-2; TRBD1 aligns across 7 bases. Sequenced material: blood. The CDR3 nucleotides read TGTGCCAGCAGCCCTCCCAGGGGGAGGAACACCGGGGAGCTGTTTTTT. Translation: CASSPPRGRNTGELFF.